Shown below are 24 T cell receptor beta chains from a single sample sequenced in a study of a mutant IDH1 vaccine in newly diagnosed glioma. Time point described: baseline, week 1 (first vaccination visit). Treatment noted: pre-vaccination baseline after standard-of-care therapy. The data were produced by immunoSEQ multiplex PCR, yet TCRdb's version contains in-frame clones alone and is incomplete. The sample yields tens of thousands of clones, more than 80% seen once. Here the sequenced sample was PBMCs, taken from a glioma patient treated with radiotherapy, temozolomide or both. These receptors were taken from a young man with glioma.

The chain recombines TRBV6-5 with TRBJ1-1; D is unclear. The CDR3 totals 15 residues. Per germline, CDR1 MNHEY and CDR2 SVGAGI. V dropped 0 bases and J dropped 5 bases, with 13 bases sitting between them. The CDR3 nucleotides read TGTGCCAGCAGTTACTCGAGCAGCTCGGGGACTGAAGCTTTCTTT. Its protein is CASSYSSSSGTEAFF.

This clone turned up a few times. This chain joins TRBV19 and TRBJ2-5; D gene ambiguous. The CDR3 spans 14 residues. CDR1 is LNHDA, CDR2 SQIVND, per germline (reference sequence). Trimming took off 4 bases at V and 3 bases at J, with 12 bases between the two ends. The chain's CDR3 is CASSTERRKETQYF. The CDR3 DNA sequence: TGTGCCAGTAGTACCGAACGGAGAAAAGAGACCCAGTACTTC.

The gene calls are TRBV7-9 and TRBJ1-1; 8 bases map to TRBD1. The V gene's germline CDR1 is SEHNR and CDR2 FQNEAQ (reference sequence). The CDR3 runs 14 residues. V lost 5 bases to trimming and J lost 6 bases; unmatched junction nucleotides: 8. The CDR3 region is CASSQGQGGPEAFF. DNA for the CDR3: TGTGCCAGCAGCCAAGGACAGGGTGGGCCTGAAGCTTTCTTT.

The chain recombines TRBV9 with TRBJ1-2; D is unclear. The V gene's germline CDR1 is SGDLS and CDR2 YYNGEE. The CDR3 loop spans 15 amino acids. The germline V and J ends were trimmed by 4 bases and 1 base, with 14 bases remaining between them. CDR3 loop: CASSTPLGINYGYTF. The CDR3 region has the DNA TGTGCCAGCAGCACCCCCCTGGGGATTAACTATGGCTACACCTTC.

This clone was counted a single time. The chain couples TRBV6-6 to TRBJ1-2; D possibly corresponds to TRBD1 (6 bases). This CDR3 region has 14 residues. The germline CDR1 and CDR2 sequences are MNHNY and SVGAGI (reference sequence). V lost 6 bases and J 0 bases, leaving 11 bases between the germline ends. CDR3 nucleotide sequence: TGTGCCAGCAGACAGGGACCGCCTAACTATGGCTACACCTTC. Translated: CASRQGPPNYGYTF.

The genes are TRBV4-3 and TRBJ2-3, with unresolved D. The CDR3 is 13 residues long. Trimming shortened V by 4 bases and J by 2 bases, and 7 bases separated the two germline ends. Per germline, CDR1 LGHNA and CDR2 YSLEER. The CDR3, as DNA: TGCGCCAGCAGCCCACTATTCACAGATACGCAGTATTTT. As protein: CASSPLFTDTQYF.

The chain has TRBV4-2 and TRBJ2-2; TRBD2 matches 10 bases. V shed 8 bases and J 7 bases; nucleotides not matched to a gene: 16. CDR1 and CDR2 (germline): LGHNA, YNFKEQ. The CDR3 has 17 amino acids. CDR3 nucleotides: TGTGCCAGCGGATTGCGGGGGCTAGCGGGAGTAATCGGGGAGCTGTTTTTT. It is translated as CASGLRGLAGVIGELFF.

The chain has TRBV29-1 and TRBJ1-3; no reliable D call. Looked up from germline, CDR1 is SQVTM and CDR2 is ANQGSEA. Trimming removed 4 bases at V and 4 bases at J, with 20 bases between. This CDR3 region has 16 residues. The CDR3 DNA reads as TGCAGCGTTGCGACATACCGCTCTGGGTCAGGAAACACCATATATTTT. It specifies CSVATYRSGSGNTIYF.

This clone was recorded a few times. The chain uses TRBV7-8 and TRBJ1-1; D is possibly TRBD1 (6 bases). V lost 2 bases, J lost 1 base, and 8 bases lay in between. The CDR3 has 14 residues. In germline, CDR1 is SGHVS, CDR2 FQNEAQ. The chain's CDR3 is CASSLLTGNTEAFF. CDR3 DNA sequence: TGTGCCAGCAGCTTATTGACAGGGAACACTGAAGCTTTCTTT.

This chain connects TRBV6-4 to TRBJ2-1, with a tentative D call TRBD1 (5 bases). Trimming cost V 4 bases and J 0 bases, with 10 bases left between them. The CDR3 extends over 15 amino acids. Germline lookup yields CDR1 MRHNA and CDR2 SNTAGT. The CDR3 spells CASSVGAGSYNEQFF. The CDR3 DNA is TGTGCCAGCAGTGTAGGGGCAGGCTCCTACAATGAGCAGTTCTTC.

This chain uses TRBV7-2 with TRBJ1-5, with TRBD1 identical over 9 bases. Germline CDR1 SGHTA, CDR2 FQGNSA. V shed 4 bases and J 4 bases; nucleotides not matched to a gene: 11. The CDR3 totals 17 residues. The CDR3 is CASSYDRGSRRNQPQHF. CDR3 in DNA: TGTGCCAGCAGCTACGACAGGGGGAGCCGACGAAATCAGCCCCAGCATTTT.

The chain recombines TRBV28 with TRBJ2-7; 10 bases are a match to TRBD1. The CDR3 has 13 amino acids. CDR1 and CDR2 (germline): MDHEN, SYDVKM. V shed 9 bases and J 4 bases; nucleotides not matched to a gene: 6. CDR3 amino acids: CASMDRGFYEQYF. The CDR3 DNA follows: TGTGCCAGTATGGACAGGGGGTTTTACGAGCAGTACTTC.

The V gene is TRBV10-3, the J gene TRBJ2-3, with 7 bases that match TRBD1. V shed 3 bases, J shed 2 bases, and the junction held 5 bases outside the gene matches. This CDR3 is 15 amino acids long. Germline V gene lookup returns CDR1 ENHRY and CDR2 SYGVKD. This CDR3 reads CAISERGQYTDTQYF. As DNA, the CDR3 is TGTGCCATCAGTGAAAGGGGACAGTACACAGATACGCAGTATTTT.

The V call is TRBV7-8, the J call TRBJ1-5; D uncertain. With 0 bases removed from V and 7 bases from J, the gap between germline ends came to 7 bases. This CDR3 has 13 residues. Germline V CDR1 and CDR2: SGHVS, FQNEAQ. CDR3 protein: CASSLAGSQPQHF. As DNA, the CDR3 is TGTGCCAGCAGCTTAGCAGGGTCCCAGCCCCAGCATTTT.

The chain uses TRBV9 and TRBJ1-3, with unresolved D. CDR3 size: 15 residues. Germline loops: CDR1 SGDLS, CDR2 YYNGEE. With 0 bases removed from V and 0 bases from J, the gap between germline ends came to 7 bases. The CDR3 DNA is TGTGCCAGCAGCGTAGGGTCTACCTCTGGAAACACCATATATTTT. This sequence encodes CASSVGSTSGNTIYF.

V and J are TRBV7-6 and TRBJ2-3, with 10 bases fitting TRBD2. Germline lookup yields CDR1 SGHVS and CDR2 FNYEAQ. The CDR3 runs 17 residues. V shed 3 bases, J shed 3 bases, and the junction held 9 bases outside the gene matches. The CDR3 bases are TGTGCCAGCAGCTTGGCTGTAACTAGCGGGGTAACAGATACGCAGTATTTT. As protein: CASSLAVTSGVTDTQYF.

The chain recombines TRBV7-2 with TRBJ2-1, with D unresolved. V shed 7 bases and J shed 2 bases, with 12 bases lying between them. The CDR3 contains 14 residues. Per germline, CDR1 SGHTA and CDR2 FQGNSA. Written as DNA, the CDR3 is TGTGCCAGCACCTCCCCCGTTGCCTACAATGAGCAGTTCTTC. It encodes CASTSPVAYNEQFF.

This clone was counted a single time. The J gene is TRBJ1-1, the V gene TRBV5-1, with 7 nucleotides matching TRBD1. Trimming at V came to 0 bases and at J to 3 bases, leaving 8 bases not matched to a gene. This CDR3 has 16 residues. Per germline, CDR1 SGHRS and CDR2 YFSETQ. The CDR3 here is CASSLADRVPDTEAFF. DNA for the CDR3: TGCGCCAGCAGCTTGGCTGACAGGGTCCCGGACACTGAAGCTTTCTTT. The full variable domain, with the rest looked up from reference TRBV5-1 and TRBJ1-1, is KAGVTQTPRYLIKTRGQQVTLSCSPISGHRSVSWYQQTPGQGLQFLFEYFSETQRNKGNFPGRFSGRQFSNSRSEMNVSTLELGDSALYLCASSLADRVPDTEAFFGQGTRLTVV.

The chain couples TRBV4-2 to TRBJ2-3, with D hard to call. The germline V gene encodes CDR1 LGHNA and CDR2 YNFKEQ. V dropped 7 bases and J dropped 11 bases, with 16 bases sitting between them. The CDR3 has 12 amino acids. CDR3: CASTPDRKKQYF. The DNA of the CDR3 is TGTGCCAGCACTCCGGATCGGAAAAAGCAGTATTTT.

This clone was found a few times. The rearrangement links TRBV2 to TRBJ1-1; D is unresolved. Trimming shortened V by 6 bases and J by 1 base, and 9 bases separated the two germline ends. This CDR3 has 13 amino acids. CDR1 SNHLY and CDR2 FYNNEI come from the germline V gene. The CDR3 here is CASRNTENTEAFF. CDR3 in DNA: TGTGCCAGCAGGAATACAGAGAACACTGAAGCTTTCTTT.

This clone was detected once. This same CDR3 is encoded by further DNA sequences in the sample. The genes are TRBV6-6 and TRBJ1-2, with unresolved D. Trimming stripped 2 bases from V and 2 bases from J, with 6 bases between. Looked up from germline, CDR1 is MNHNY and CDR2 is SVGAGI (reference sequence). This CDR3 spans 13 amino acids. The CDR3 DNA sequence: TGTGCCAGCAGTTACGAAGGAAACTATGGCTACACCTTC. Amino acids: CASSYEGNYGYTF.

Only a few counts were recorded for this clone. The chain carries TRBV5-6 and TRBJ1-1; 7 nucleotides align to TRBD1. The ends lost 3 bases at V and 0 bases at J; junction bases unmatched: 5. The CDR3 covers 15 residues. The germline V gene has CDR1 SGHDT and CDR2 YYEEEE. The CDR3 loop is CASSSPGQLNTEAFF. The CDR3 bases are TGTGCCAGCAGCTCACCGGGACAGTTGAACACTGAAGCTTTCTTT.

Ten or more counts support this clone. The chain is built from TRBV5-6 and TRBJ2-7; TRBD1 or TRBD2 may be the D gene (6 bases each). Germline assignment: CDR1 SGHDT and CDR2 YYEEEE. V shed 4 bases and J shed 2 bases, with 16 bases lying between them. The CDR3 contains 15 residues. Here the CDR3 reads CASSAGGSGPYEQYF. CDR3 coding DNA: TGTGCCAGCAGCGCCGGGGGCTCTGGGCCCTACGAGCAGTACTTC.

The chain employs TRBV30 and TRBJ1-2; D uncertain. The V gene lost 2 bases and the J gene lost 2 bases, with 6 bases spanning the gap. CDR3 size: 12 residues. Germline assignment: CDR1 GTSNPN and CDR2 SVGIG (reference sequence). The CDR3 DNA follows: TGTGCCTGGAGTTCTGGGAACTATGGCTACACCTTC. Its translation: CAWSSGNYGYTF.